The 14 T cell receptor beta chains listed next were all sequenced from one sample in a study of blood T cells in healthy people across ages. A sample-barcoded 5' primer and a J-beta primer mix were used in a second PCR of roughly 7 to 11 cycles. TCRdb recomputed calls from the 5' RACE reads with MiXCR, one row per CDR3 protein. The data show around 800,000 distinct CDR3 sequences, with more than 25% seen just once and 3% held by the top ten. The sample was also reused in another study, on T cells of mothers and their children.

The sample consisted of blood. The receptors stem from a boy between 5 and 17 years old in good health.

V is TRBV7-2 and J is TRBJ2-7; D may be TRBD1 or TRBD2 (5 bases each). The V end was cut by 5 bases, the J end by 2 bases, with 19 bases between. This CDR3 is 16 amino acids long. Germline CDR1 SGHTA, CDR2 FQGNSA. CDR3 in amino acids: CASSGRGAGGPYEQYF. In DNA form, the CDR3 reads TGTGCCAGCAGCGGCCGTGGGGCGGGTGGGCCCTACGAGCAGTACTTC.

The genes are TRBV5-1 and TRBJ1-2; 7 bases fit TRBD1. Germline CDR1 and CDR2: SGHRS and YFSETQ. This CDR3 is 15 amino acids long. Trimming cost V 2 bases and J 6 bases; bases outside gene matches: 10. CDR3 sequence: CASSFTSGTADGYTF. The CDR3, as DNA: TGCGCCAGCAGCTTTACTTCCGGGACAGCCGATGGCTACACCTTC.

The chain links TRBV5-1 to TRBJ2-7; TRBD1 might be the D (5 bases). This CDR3 has 14 residues. Trimming shortened V by 0 bases and J by 0 bases, and 7 bases separated the two germline ends. Looked up from germline, CDR1 is SGHRS and CDR2 is YFSETQ. The CDR3, as DNA: TGCGCCAGCAGCTTGGCAGGGTTCTCCTACGAGCAGTACTTC. Its protein is CASSLAGFSYEQYF.

This clonotype appeared a few times. The chain is built from TRBV5-1 and TRBJ2-2; D could derive from TRBD1 or TRBD2 (7 bases each). V was pared by 1 base and J by 7 bases, with 14 bases between. Germline loops: CDR1 SGHRS, CDR2 YFSETQ. The CDR3 totals 15 residues. As DNA, the CDR3 is TGCGCCAGCAGCTTGACGACAGGGAGGGACGGGGAGCTGTTTTTT. Its translation: CASSLTTGRDGELFF. The full variable domain, in which reference TRBV5-1 and TRBJ2-2 provide the parts outside the CDR3, is KAGVTQTPRYLIKTRGQQVTLSCSPISGHRSVSWYQQTPGQGLQFLFEYFSETQRNKGNFPGRFSGRQFSNSRSEMNVSTLELGDSALYLCASSLTTGRDGELFFGEGSRLTVL.

The genes are TRBV20-1 and TRBJ2-7; D is undetermined. Germline assignment: CDR1 DFQATT and CDR2 SNEGSKA (reference sequence). The CDR3 runs 14 residues. V lost 4 bases to trimming and J lost 5 bases, with 18 bases between them. The CDR3 DNA reads TGCAGTGCTAACCCATACAGTGTACCGGACGAGCAGTACTTC. Protein sequence: CSANPYSVPDEQYF.

The chain couples TRBV4-2 to TRBJ1-5, with D tentatively TRBD1 (5 bases). The CDR3 contains 18 residues. Deletions cut 5 bases from V and 0 bases from J, with 20 bases between. Germline CDR1 LGHNA, CDR2 YNFKEQ. CDR3 protein: CASSGTGRTRYSNQPQHF. The CDR3 DNA is TGTGCCAGCAGCGGGACGGGCCGGACGCGCTATAGCAATCAGCCCCAGCATTTT.

V usage is TRBV10-3 and J usage is TRBJ2-2; TRBD1 matches 8 bases. The germline V gene encodes CDR1 ENHRY and CDR2 SYGVKD. The junction had 10 bases not matched to a gene; V was cut back by 6 bases and J by 1 base. There are 17 residues in the CDR3. The CDR3 nucleotides are TGTGCCATCAGCGATCGGGCAGGGGGCATGAACACCGGGGAGCTGTTTTTT. This sequence encodes CAISDRAGGMNTGELFF.

The rearrangement uses TRBV6-5 and TRBJ1-6, with a possible D match to TRBD1 (5 bases). Trimming shortened V by 0 bases and J by 0 bases, and 6 bases separated the two germline ends. Per germline, CDR1 MNHEY and CDR2 SVGAGI. The CDR3 sequence is 16 residues long. Written as DNA, the CDR3 is TGTGCCAGCAGTTACTCGACAGACTCCTATAATTCACCCCTCCACTTT. It specifies CASSYSTDSYNSPLHF.

The genes are TRBV7-3 and TRBJ1-2; 9 positions match TRBD1. The CDR3 is 14 residues long. Germline loops: CDR1 SGHTA, CDR2 FQGTGA. J was trimmed by 4 bases and V by 5 bases; bases with no gene match: 5. CDR3 region: CASSPQGAGYGYTF. CDR3 bases: TGTGCCAGCAGCCCACAGGGGGCAGGCTATGGCTACACCTTC.

There are a few counts of this clonotype. The chain joins TRBV30 to TRBJ2-3, with a possible D match to TRBD1 (6 bases). This CDR3 comprises 13 residues. Trimming shortened V by 0 bases and J by 4 bases, and 8 bases separated the two germline ends. Germline lookup yields CDR1 GTSNPN and CDR2 SVGIG (reference sequence). CDR3 sequence: CAWSVYRADTQYF. DNA for the CDR3: TGTGCCTGGAGTGTCTACAGGGCAGATACGCAGTATTTT.

The rearrangement joins TRBV7-2 to TRBJ1-4; D is uncertain. V dropped 0 bases and J dropped 2 bases, with 7 bases sitting between them. CDR1 and CDR2 (germline): SGHTA, FQGNSA. This CDR3 has 15 amino acids. The chain's CDR3 is CASSLARGTNEKLFF. In DNA, the CDR3 is TGTGCCAGCAGCTTAGCGCGTGGCACTAATGAAAAACTGTTTTTT.

This chain uses TRBV7-2 with TRBJ1-2; the match to TRBD1 covers 7 bases. Losses at the gene ends were 4 bases for V and 2 bases for J; bases not matched to a gene: 10. The CDR3 covers 16 residues. CDR1 is SGHTA and CDR2 is FQGNSA in the germline V gene. The CDR3 is CASSSSTGTANYGYTF. CDR3 in DNA: TGTGCCAGCAGCTCCTCTACCGGGACAGCGAACTATGGCTACACCTTC.

V usage is TRBV5-5 and J usage is TRBJ2-7; TRBD2 agrees at 9 bases. The J segment lost 3 bases and the V segment lost 4 bases, leaving 5 bases of the junction unmatched. Germline V gene sequence: CDR1 SGHKS, CDR2 YYEKEE (reference sequence). This CDR3 has 14 residues. This CDR3 is CASSRRTSVYEQYF. In nucleotides, the CDR3 is TGTGCCAGCAGCCGTCGGACTAGCGTCTACGAGCAGTACTTC.

This clonotype was counted a few times. This chain links TRBV20-1 with TRBJ1-6; D possibly corresponds to TRBD1 (5 bases). The germline V and J ends were trimmed by 0 bases and 10 bases, with 16 bases remaining between them. This CDR3 is 15 amino acids long. CDR1 is DFQATT and CDR2 is SNEGSKA in the germline V gene (reference sequence). CDR3: CSARDGAGMNSPLHF. In DNA, the CDR3 is TGCAGTGCTAGAGACGGGGCAGGAATGAACTCACCCCTCCACTTT.